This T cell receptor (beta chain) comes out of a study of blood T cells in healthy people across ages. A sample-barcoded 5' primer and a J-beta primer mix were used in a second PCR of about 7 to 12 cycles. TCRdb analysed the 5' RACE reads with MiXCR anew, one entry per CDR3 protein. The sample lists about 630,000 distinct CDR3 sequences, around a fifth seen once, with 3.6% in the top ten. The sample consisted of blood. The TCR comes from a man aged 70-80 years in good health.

CDR3 residues: CASSHRRTSEQETQYF. CDR3 bases: TGTGCCAGCAGCCATCGAAGGACTAGCGAACAAGAGACCCAGTACTTC. The rearrangement links TRBV3-1 to TRBJ2-5, with TRBD2 matching over 9 bases. Trimming cost V 3 bases and J 2 bases; bases outside gene matches: 7. CDR1 LGHDT and CDR2 YNNKEL come from the germline V gene (reference sequence). The CDR3 is made up of 16 amino acids.